This T cell receptor (beta chain) was obtained from a study of cytomegalovirus exposure and HLA in healthy donors. Of note for this clone: Its cognate antigen is unknown.

CDR1 is SNHLY, CDR2 FYNNEI, per germline. The CDR3 is made up of 14 amino acids. V dropped 6 bases and J dropped 2 bases, with 8 bases sitting between them. Whole-study findings and limits: On later analysis, the bulk of CMV-associated TCR beta chains appeared to be HLA-restricted.

13 Jbeta primers and 60 Vbeta primers were used for the PCR. Only in-frame clones appear in the TCRdb table, and some are missing; sequencing was by immunoSEQ multiplex PCR. The data contain 200,000 or so clones, over 65% of them singletons. The receptor's source is a human donor in good health. The sequenced sample consisted of PBMCs. The rearrangement uses TRBV2 and TRBJ2-6, with D possibly matching TRBD1 (5 bases). The CDR3 nucleotides are TGTGCCAGCAGACAGGTGACTGGGGCCAACGTCCTGACTTTC. Amino acid sequence: CASRQVTGANVLTF.